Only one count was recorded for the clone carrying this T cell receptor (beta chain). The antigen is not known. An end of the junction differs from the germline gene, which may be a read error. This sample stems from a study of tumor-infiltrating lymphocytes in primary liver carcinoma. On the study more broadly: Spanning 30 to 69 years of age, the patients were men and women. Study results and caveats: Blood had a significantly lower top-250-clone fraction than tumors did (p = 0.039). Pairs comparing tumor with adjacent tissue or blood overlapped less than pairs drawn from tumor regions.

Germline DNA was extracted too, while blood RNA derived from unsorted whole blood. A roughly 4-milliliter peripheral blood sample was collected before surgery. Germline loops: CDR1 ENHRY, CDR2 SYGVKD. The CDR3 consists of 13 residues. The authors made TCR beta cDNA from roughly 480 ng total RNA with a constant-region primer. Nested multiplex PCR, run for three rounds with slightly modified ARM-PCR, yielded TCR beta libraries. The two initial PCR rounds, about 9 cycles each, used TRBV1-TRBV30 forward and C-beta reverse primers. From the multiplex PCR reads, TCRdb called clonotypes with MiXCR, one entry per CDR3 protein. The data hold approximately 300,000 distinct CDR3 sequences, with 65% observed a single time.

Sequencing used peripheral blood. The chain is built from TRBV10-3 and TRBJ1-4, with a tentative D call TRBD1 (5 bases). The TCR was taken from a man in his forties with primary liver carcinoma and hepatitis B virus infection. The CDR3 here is CTIKPGTNEKLFF. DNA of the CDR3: TGTACCATCAAGCCCGGGACGAATGAAAAACTGTTTTTC.